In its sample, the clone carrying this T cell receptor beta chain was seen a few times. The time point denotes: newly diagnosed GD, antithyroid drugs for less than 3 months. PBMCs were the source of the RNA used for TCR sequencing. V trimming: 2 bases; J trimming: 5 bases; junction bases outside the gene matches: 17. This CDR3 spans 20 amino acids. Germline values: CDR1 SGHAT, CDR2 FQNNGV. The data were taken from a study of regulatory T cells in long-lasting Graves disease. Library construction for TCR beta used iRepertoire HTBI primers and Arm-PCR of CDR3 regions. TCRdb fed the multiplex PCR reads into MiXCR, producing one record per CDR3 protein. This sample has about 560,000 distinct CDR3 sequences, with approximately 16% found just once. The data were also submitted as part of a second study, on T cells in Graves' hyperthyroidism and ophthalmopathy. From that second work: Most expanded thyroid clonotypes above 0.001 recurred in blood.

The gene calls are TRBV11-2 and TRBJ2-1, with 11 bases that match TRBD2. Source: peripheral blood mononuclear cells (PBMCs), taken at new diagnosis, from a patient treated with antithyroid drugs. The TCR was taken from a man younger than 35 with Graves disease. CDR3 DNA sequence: TGTGCCAGCAGCTTAAGGCTGGCCCCGGGGACTAGCGGAGGGGACAATGAGCAGTTCTTC. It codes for CASSLRLAPGTSGGDNEQFF.